This T cell receptor (beta chain) was identified during a study of T cells in Graves' hyperthyroidism and ophthalmopathy. Among the patients, aged 18 to 65, hyperthyroidism was newly diagnosed and had lasted under 2 months. A patient was excluded if there was uncontrolled infection, other autoimmune disease, pregnancy or lactation. Diagnoses used clinical symptoms, serum thyroxine and TRAb, thyroid ultrasound and orbital computed tomography. The source of the PBMCs was approximately 9.5 ml of fresh peripheral blood. The CDR3 contains 16 residues. From germline, CDR1 is LNHDA and CDR2 SQIVND (reference sequence). Trimming removed 0 bases from V and 7 bases from J; junction bases left unmatched: 9. Amplification of TCR beta CDR3 regions was performed using RNA transcripts as template. First-round RT-PCR targeting the TCR CDR3 was performed with the HTBI primer set. One entry per CDR3 protein, called by TCRdb with MiXCR from the multiplex PCR reads. The table has around 520,000 distinct CDR3 sequences, around 15% seen once.

The V and J genes are TRBV19 and TRBJ1-5; 7 nucleotides align to TRBD1. The sequence was obtained from a woman aged 40 to 50 with Graves' hyperthyroidism. The sequenced sample consisted of blood. DNA of the CDR3: TGTGCCAGTAGTATAGATCGGGGGGCAGGGGGGCAGCCCCAGCATTTT. Translating it yields CASSIDRGAGGQPQHF.